The 13 T cell receptor beta chains in this list originate from one sample, sequenced in a study of CD8 T cells in Susac syndrome. Reverse transcription of about 0.45 to 1 ug RNA was performed with random hexamers. MiXCR, run by TCRdb on the immunoSEQ multiplex PCR reads, gives a single entry per CDR3 protein. The sample has nearly 110,000 distinct CDR3 sequences, approximately 94% seen once; the top ten hold roughly 0.38%. Sequencing was performed on CD8+ T cells from PBMCs. Source of these receptors: a human donor with Susac syndrome.

V usage is TRBV25-1 and J usage is TRBJ2-3, with 10 bases that match TRBD2. Trimming removed 8 bases from V and 7 bases from J; junction bases left unmatched: 12. The germline V gene encodes CDR1 MGHDK and CDR2 SYGVNS. The CDR3 extends over 15 amino acids. The CDR3 protein is CASESLAGVVNTQYF. The CDR3 nucleotides are TGTGCCAGCGAGAGCCTAGCGGGGGTGGTGAATACGCAGTATTTT.

CDR3 nucleotide sequence: TGTGCCATCCGGCCTAGCGTAGATACGCAGTATTTT. Its translation: CAIRPSVDTQYF. J is TRBJ2-3 and V is TRBV7-2, with D possibly TRBD2 on 6 matching bases. Germline CDR1 reads SGHTA; CDR2 reads FQGNSA. The CDR3 covers 12 residues. Trimming stripped 10 bases from V and 5 bases from J, with 13 bases between.

The J gene is TRBJ1-1, the V gene TRBV6-6; D may be TRBD1 (5 bases). Germline V gene sequence: CDR1 MNHNY, CDR2 SVGAGI (reference sequence). Trimming took 7 bases from V and 0 from J, leaving 18 bases between them. CDR3 size: 16 residues. Written as DNA, the CDR3 is TGTGCCAGCACCCTACCCCCCAGGGCCATGAACACTGAAGCTTTCTTT. Translation gives CASTLPPRAMNTEAFF.

This clonotype has a single count. This chain links TRBV20-1 with TRBJ2-5; either TRBD1 or TRBD2 may supply D (5 bases each). The germline V gene encodes CDR1 DFQATT and CDR2 SNEGSKA (reference sequence). V was cut by 0 bases and J by 10 bases, with 27 bases left in between. This CDR3 has 17 residues. CDR3 in DNA: TGCAGTGCTAGAGATCTCGGAGTGGCTAGCCCCCGAGGGGACCAGTACTTC. This codes for CSARDLGVASPRGDQYF.

This rearrangement joins TRBV29-1 to TRBJ2-1; D possibly corresponds to TRBD1 (5 bases). Germline V gene lookup returns CDR1 SQVTM and CDR2 ANQGSEA. The V and J ends lost 5 bases and 0 bases respectively, with 8 bases between them. The CDR3 runs 13 residues. The CDR3 DNA reads TGCAGCGTTACAGACAGCTCCTACAATGAGCAGTTCTTC. This encodes CSVTDSSYNEQFF.

This clonotype was found a few times. V usage is TRBV12-3 or TRBV12-4 and J usage is TRBJ2-7, with 8 bases aligning to TRBD1. Trimming took 7 bases from V and 3 from J; bases not matched to a gene: 8. The CDR3 runs 14 residues. CDR3 nucleotides: TGTGCCAGCACCTCGACAGGGGCTTACTACGAGCAGTACTTC. Translating gives CASTSTGAYYEQYF.

This rearrangement joins TRBV3-1 to TRBJ1-5, with D perhaps matching TRBD1 (5 bases). The CDR3 spans 17 residues. The ends were cut back, 0 bases at V and 0 bases at J, with 12 bases in the middle. Germline assignment: CDR1 LGHDT and CDR2 YNNKEL (reference sequence). CDR3 in amino acids: CASSQEKGFPSNQPQHF. As DNA, the CDR3 is TGTGCCAGCAGCCAAGAGAAGGGGTTCCCTAGCAATCAGCCCCAGCATTTT.

This chain connects TRBV9 to TRBJ2-2, with D perhaps TRBD1 (7 bases). CDR1 and CDR2 from the germline V gene are SGDLS and YYNGEE. Trimming pared 0 bases from V and 5 bases from J, leaving 11 bases between. This CDR3 is built from 15 residues. The CDR3 loop reads CASSVASGGTGELFF. The CDR3 DNA follows: TGTGCCAGCAGCGTAGCTTCAGGGGGGACCGGGGAGCTGTTTTTT.

J is TRBJ1-1 and V is TRBV7-9, with D unclear. Germline V gene sequence: CDR1 SEHNR, CDR2 FQNEAQ (reference sequence). This CDR3 has 11 residues. With 10 bases removed from V and 3 bases from J, the gap between germline ends came to 9 bases. The CDR3 protein is CAIQDDTEAFF. The CDR3 bases are TGTGCCATCCAGGACGACACTGAAGCTTTCTTT.

This chain uses TRBV13 with TRBJ1-2; maybe TRBD1 (5 bases). Trimming took 5 bases from V and 1 from J, leaving 11 bases between them. This CDR3 region has 14 residues. The germline V gene encodes CDR1 PRHDT and CDR2 FYEKMQ (reference sequence). The CDR3 sequence is CASSGGRNNYGYTF. In DNA, the CDR3 is TGTGCCAGCAGCGGGGGACGGAATAACTATGGCTACACCTTC.

The rearrangement uses TRBV12-5 and TRBJ2-1; weak D call: TRBD2 (7 bases). Germline V gives CDR1 LGHNT, CDR2 FRNRAP. V was cut by 7 bases and J by 7 bases, with 20 bases left in between. The CDR3 is 15 residues long. CDR3 nucleotides: TGTGCTAGTGCCCGTATTGGGGGGGCGAAAAATGAGCAGTTCTTC. Translation: CASARIGGAKNEQFF.

This chain uses TRBV7-9 with TRBJ2-7, with D maybe TRBD1 (6 bases). Trimming took 10 bases from V and 5 from J, leaving 18 bases between them. Germline V gives CDR1 SEHNR, CDR2 FQNEAQ (reference sequence). The CDR3 has 13 residues. CDR3 DNA sequence: TGTGCCACTAGATCAGGGGTTTGGGACGAGCAGTACTTC. This translates into CATRSGVWDEQYF.

This clonotype was seen only once. The CDR3 region is CASSMTGGPHNEQFF. Here the CDR3 DNA reads TGTGCCAGTAGTATGACGGGGGGGCCCCACAATGAGCAGTTCTTC. This sequence joins TRBV19 and TRBJ2-1; 8 bases are shared with TRBD2. This CDR3 is built from 15 residues. Germline V gene data show CDR1 as LNHDA and CDR2 as SQIVND (reference sequence). Trimming at V came to 3 bases and at J to 5 bases, leaving 6 bases not matched to a gene.